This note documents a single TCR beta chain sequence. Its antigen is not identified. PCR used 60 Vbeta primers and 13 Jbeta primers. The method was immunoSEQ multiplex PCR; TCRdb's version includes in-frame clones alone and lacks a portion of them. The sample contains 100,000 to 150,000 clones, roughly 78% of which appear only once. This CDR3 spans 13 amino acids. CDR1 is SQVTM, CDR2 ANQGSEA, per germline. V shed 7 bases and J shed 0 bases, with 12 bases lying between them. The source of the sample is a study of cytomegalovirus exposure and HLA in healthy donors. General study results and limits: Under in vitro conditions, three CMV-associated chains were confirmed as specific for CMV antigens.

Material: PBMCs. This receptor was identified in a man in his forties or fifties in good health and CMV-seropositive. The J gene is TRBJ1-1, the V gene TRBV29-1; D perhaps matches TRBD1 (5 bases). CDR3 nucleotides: TGCAGCGGGGGGGGTCCCTTGAACACTGAAGCTTTCTTT. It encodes CSGGGPLNTEAFF.